One sample yielded the 22 T cell receptor beta chains listed below, sequenced in a study of Ad26.COV2.S vaccination and SARS-CoV-2 variants. Treatment specified: approximately 18 received Ad26.COV2.S at low or high dose, single or two shots; five or six received placebo; per-sample allocation not given. Samples analyzed were those drawn on day 63 after the first vaccine or placebo injection. The repertoire was sequenced with immunoSEQ multiplex PCR; TCRdb's copy has only in-frame clones and lacks some. The sample comprises 350,000 to 450,000 clones, approximately 81% of which are singletons, and about 3.5% rests with the top ten. Sample: peripheral blood, taken in a trial of Ad26.COV2.S vaccine versus placebo. These receptors originate from a person between 18 and 65 years old who received the Ad26.COV2.S COVID-19 vaccine or a placebo.

The chain joins TRBV18 to TRBJ1-1; D might be TRBD1 (6 bases). V was cut by 6 bases and J by 5 bases, with 22 bases left in between. This CDR3 has 16 residues. Per the germline V gene, CDR1 is KGHSH and CDR2 is LQKENI. The CDR3 sequence: CASSLSRSGAGTEAFF. The CDR3 nucleotides are TGTGCCAGCTCCCTTTCGCGGTCAGGGGCAGGGACTGAAGCTTTCTTT. The variable domain in full, with the rest retrieved from reference TRBV18 and TRBJ1-1, is NAGVMQNPRHLVRRRGQEARLRCSPMKGHSHVYWYRQLPEEGLKFMVYLQKENIIDESGMPKERFSAEFPKEGPSILRIQQVVRGDSAAYFCASSLSRSGAGTEAFFGQGTRLTVV.

This chain joins TRBV30 and TRBJ1-5, with 11 bases aligning to TRBD1. The CDR3 consists of 14 residues. The junction had 4 bases not matched to a gene; V was cut back by 5 bases and J by 4 bases. From germline, CDR1 is GTSNPN and CDR2 SVGIG (reference sequence). CDR3 bases: TGTGCCTGGGGGACAGGGGGGAGAAATCAGCCCCAGCATTTT. It yields the protein CAWGTGGRNQPQHF.

The rearrangement joins TRBV10-3 to TRBJ2-5, with 7 bases aligning to TRBD1. The CDR3 length is 16 residues. J was trimmed by 1 base and V by 4 bases; bases with no gene match: 9. The germline V gene encodes CDR1 ENHRY and CDR2 SYGVKD. CDR3: CAISGKGGASQETQYF. CDR3 bases: TGTGCCATCAGTGGGAAAGGGGGCGCTTCCCAAGAGACCCAGTACTTC.

The chain has TRBV18 and TRBJ2-1, with a possible D match to TRBD1 (5 bases). CDR1 KGHSH and CDR2 LQKENI come from the germline V gene. CDR3 length equals 14 residues. V lost 1 base and J 9 bases, leaving 13 bases between the germline ends. This chain's CDR3 is CASSPRTRETEQFF. The CDR3, as DNA: TGTGCCAGCTCACCACGAACCAGGGAAACTGAGCAGTTCTTC.

V usage is TRBV5-4 and J usage is TRBJ2-1; the match to TRBD1 covers 9 bases. Trimming cost V 4 bases and J 7 bases; bases outside gene matches: 9. CDR1 and CDR2 (germline): SGHNT, YYREEE (reference sequence). The CDR3 is made up of 15 amino acids. The CDR3 DNA reads TGTGCCAGCAGCATCCCGGGACAGGGAGGAAATGAGCAGTTCTTC. Translation gives CASSIPGQGGNEQFF.

The chain couples TRBV13 to TRBJ2-2, with 10 bases matching TRBD1. The CDR3 has 18 residues. Per germline, CDR1 PRHDT and CDR2 FYEKMQ (reference sequence). Unmatched junction bases numbered 13, after V lost 2 bases and J lost 7 bases. The CDR3 reads CASSLSDRTGGFNGELFF. CDR3 in DNA: TGTGCCAGCAGCTTATCTGATAGGACAGGGGGATTCAACGGGGAGCTGTTTTTT.

The sample holds a few counts of this clone. The chain couples TRBV11-2 to TRBJ2-2, with 9 bases lining up with TRBD1. CDR3 length: 17 residues. Losses at the gene ends were 5 bases for V and 5 bases for J; bases not matched to a gene: 12. Germline-derived CDR1 and CDR2 are SGHAT and FQNNGV. The CDR3 coding sequence is TGTGCCAGCAGCCCCCACCCGGGACAGGGTCTTACCGGGGAGCTGTTTTTT. Translating it yields CASSPHPGQGLTGELFF.

This chain links TRBV4-3 with TRBJ1-1, with D unresolved. Germline CDR1 is LGHNA and CDR2 is YSLEER. The CDR3 contains 14 residues. Trimming cost V 0 bases and J 1 base, with 6 bases left between them. The CDR3 reads CASSQEQTNTEAFF. CDR3 DNA: TGCGCCAGCAGCCAAGAACAGACGAACACTGAAGCTTTCTTT.

Here the CDR3 DNA reads TGTGCCAGCACCCTTTTTGGACTAGCCACAGATACGCAGTATTTT. This encodes CASTLFGLATDTQYF. The chain links TRBV27 to TRBJ2-3; TRBD2 aligns across 8 bases. This CDR3 contains 15 residues. The trim removed 7 bases at V and 2 bases at J, leaving 8 bases unmatched. Germline CDR1 and CDR2: MNHEY and SMNVEV (reference sequence).

The chain links TRBV5-4 to TRBJ1-1, with a weak D call TRBD1 (5 bases). With 3 bases removed from V and 1 base from J, the gap between germline ends came to 13 bases. Germline CDR1 reads SGHNT; CDR2 reads YYREEE (reference sequence). The CDR3 consists of 15 residues. CDR3 in DNA: TGTGCCAGCAGCTCACCGGGACGGTCGAACACTGAAGCTTTCTTT. The encoded protein is CASSSPGRSNTEAFF.

The CDR3 spells CASSTGSTEEQFF. The CDR3 region has the DNA TGTGCCAGCAGTACGGGAAGTACGGAGGAGCAGTTCTTC. The chain has TRBV12-3 or TRBV12-4 and TRBJ2-1, with D possibly being TRBD2 (5 bases). The CDR3 sequence is 13 residues long. Trimming shortened V by 5 bases and J by 10 bases, and 15 bases separated the two germline ends.

The genes are TRBV9 and TRBJ1-4; D is perhaps TRBD1 (5 bases). Germline V CDR1 and CDR2: SGDLS, YYNGEE. V dropped 3 bases and J dropped 4 bases, with 16 bases sitting between them. The length of the CDR3 is 16 residues. The CDR3 DNA sequence: TGTGCCAGCAGCGCAGACGGGGGTCCGGGTAATGAAAAACTGTTTTTT. As protein: CASSADGGPGNEKLFF.

V and J are TRBV25-1 and TRBJ2-2; D is perhaps TRBD2 (5 bases). The CDR3 spans 12 residues. The V gene's germline CDR1 is MGHDK and CDR2 SYGVNS. V was cut by 7 bases and J by 6 bases, with 9 bases left in between. CDR3 protein: CASTSDSGELFF. The CDR3 DNA reads as TGTGCCAGCACGTCGGACTCCGGGGAGCTGTTTTTT. Filled out from reference TRBV25-1 and TRBJ2-2, the complete variable domain reads EADIYQTPRYLVIGTGKKITLECSQTMGHDKMYWYQQDPGMELHLIHYSYGVNSTEKGDLSSESTVSRIRTEHFPLTLESARPSHTSQYLCASTSDSGELFFGEGSRLTVL.

The chain uses TRBV10-3 and TRBJ1-1; no definite D call. The germline V and J ends were trimmed by 1 base and 2 bases, with 5 bases remaining between them. The length of the CDR3 is 13 residues. Per the germline V gene, CDR1 is ENHRY and CDR2 is SYGVKD. This chain's CDR3 is CAISEWPNTEAFF. As DNA, the CDR3 is TGTGCCATCAGTGAGTGGCCCAACACTGAAGCTTTCTTT.

This sequence joins TRBV5-4 and TRBJ1-1; D is possibly TRBD1 (5 bases). Germline assignment: CDR1 SGHNT and CDR2 YYREEE (reference sequence). The CDR3 is made up of 15 amino acids. Between the trimmed V and J ends, which lost 1 base and 5 bases, there was a span of 15 bases. CDR3 protein: CASSLQGGSGTEAFF. DNA of the CDR3: TGTGCCAGCAGCTTGCAGGGAGGGTCTGGGACTGAAGCTTTCTTT.

The rearrangement links TRBV5-1 to TRBJ1-1, with D possibly matching TRBD1 (6 bases). Per germline, CDR1 SGHRS and CDR2 YFSETQ. This CDR3 is 14 amino acids long. Trimming cost V 4 bases and J 4 bases, with 14 bases left between them. The CDR3 DNA is TGCGCCAGCAGCACGGCCCAGGGGTCCACTGAAGCTTTCTTT. Encoded protein: CASSTAQGSTEAFF. The full variable domain, its missing parts supplied by reference TRBV5-1 and TRBJ1-1, is KAGVTQTPRYLIKTRGQQVTLSCSPISGHRSVSWYQQTPGQGLQFLFEYFSETQRNKGNFPGRFSGRQFSNSRSEMNVSTLELGDSALYLCASSTAQGSTEAFFGQGTRLTVV.

V is TRBV2 and J is TRBJ1-4, with D uncertain. Germline-derived CDR1 and CDR2 are SNHLY and FYNNEI. Deletions cut 8 bases from V and 0 bases from J, with 10 bases between. This CDR3 has 14 amino acids. For the CDR3, the DNA is TGTGCCAGCGGGAGGGAGACAACTAATGAAAAACTGTTTTTT. Amino acid sequence: CASGRETTNEKLFF.

The rearrangement joins TRBV6-2 or TRBV6-3 to TRBJ2-1; 11 bases fit TRBD2. Per germline, CDR1 MNHEY and CDR2 SVGEGT. This CDR3 has 17 residues. After removal of 4 bases from V and 3 bases from J, the junction contained 8 bases not matched to a gene. The CDR3 spells CASSFMIAGGLYNEQFF. As DNA, the CDR3 is TGTGCCAGCAGTTTTATGATAGCGGGAGGGCTCTACAATGAGCAGTTCTTC.

The chain links TRBV9 to TRBJ1-4, with D possibly matching TRBD1 (5 bases). Germline V CDR1 and CDR2: SGDLS, YYNGEE. The CDR3 sequence is 17 residues long. Trimming removed 3 bases from V and 0 bases from J, with 15 bases in between. CDR3 coding DNA: TGTGCCAGCAGCGCCCATGGTAGGGGAACAACTAATGAAAAACTGTTTTTT. As protein: CASSAHGRGTTNEKLFF.

This chain joins TRBV4-3 and TRBJ1-4, with TRBD1 matching 7 bases. The CDR3 is 16 amino acids. CDR1 is LGHNA, CDR2 YSLEER, per germline. The trim removed 0 bases at V and 4 bases at J, leaving 5 bases unmatched. Written as DNA, the CDR3 is TGCGCCAGCAGCCAAGATCCCGGGACAGTTAATGAAAAACTGTTTTTT. Amino acid sequence: CASSQDPGTVNEKLFF.

The rearrangement joins TRBV6-2 or TRBV6-3 to TRBJ2-3; D is perhaps TRBD1 (5 bases). Deletions cut 5 bases from V and 10 bases from J, with 10 bases between. The V gene's germline CDR1 is MNHEY and CDR2 SVGEGT. The CDR3 is made up of 11 amino acids. The CDR3: CASSDDSPQYF. The DNA for the CDR3 is TGTGCCAGCAGTGACGACAGCCCGCAGTATTTT.

CDR3 loop: CASSSTSGRAGELFF. In DNA, the CDR3 is TGTGCCAGCAGTTCGACTAGCGGGAGGGCCGGGGAGCTGTTTTTT. The chain employs TRBV27 and TRBJ2-2; 14 bases line up with TRBD2. Per the germline V gene, CDR1 is MNHEY and CDR2 is SMNVEV (reference sequence). This CDR3 contains 15 residues. V trimming: 4 bases; J trimming: 6 bases; junction bases outside the gene matches: 1.